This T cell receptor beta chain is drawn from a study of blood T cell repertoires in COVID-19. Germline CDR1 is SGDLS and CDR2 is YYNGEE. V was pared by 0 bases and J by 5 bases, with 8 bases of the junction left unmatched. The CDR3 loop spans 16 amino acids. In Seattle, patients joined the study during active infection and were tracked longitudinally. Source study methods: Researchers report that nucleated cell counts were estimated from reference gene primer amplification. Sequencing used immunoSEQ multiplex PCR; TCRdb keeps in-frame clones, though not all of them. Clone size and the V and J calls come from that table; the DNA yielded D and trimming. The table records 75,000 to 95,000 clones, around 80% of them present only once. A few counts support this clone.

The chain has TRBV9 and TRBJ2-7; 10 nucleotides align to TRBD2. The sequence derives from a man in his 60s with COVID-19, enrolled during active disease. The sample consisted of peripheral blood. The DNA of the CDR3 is TGTGCCAGCAGCGTAGTCCAAGCGGGAGGGTGGAACGAGCAGTACTTC. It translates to CASSVVQAGGWNEQYF.